A selection of T cell receptor beta chains follows, all from one sample in a study of beta chain features in type 1 diabetes. The method was immunoSEQ multiplex PCR; TCRdb's version includes in-frame clones alone and lacks a portion of them. This table holds some 290,000 clones, roughly an eighth found once. Sequenced sample: naive CD4+ T cells from blood. These receptors came from a young man with type 1 diabetes. Both conserved end residues are part of each CDR3. Each record gives: V gene, D gene, clone size, J gene, CDR3 protein, CDR3 DNA. D genes are given only for firm matches. Some rows mark clone size as missing; the rest say once, few, many or name a class of expanded clone.

v_gene: TRBV7-9; d_gene: TRBD1; abundance: -; j_gene: TRBJ2-6; CDR3aa: CASIFTGGSSGANVLTF; CDR3nt: TGTGCCAGCATCTTCACAGGGGGAAGCTCTGGGGCCAACGTCCTGACTTTC
v_gene: TRBV5-1; d_gene: TRBD1; abundance: few; j_gene: TRBJ2-3; CDR3aa: CASSSTPWTGLVGTDTQYF; CDR3nt: TGCGCCAGCAGCTCGACACCATGGACAGGCCTGGTGGGCACAGATACGCAGTATTTT
v_gene: TRBV5-1; d_gene: -; abundance: few; j_gene: TRBJ1-1; CDR3aa: CASSLDPGTEAFF; CDR3nt: TGCGCCAGCAGCTTGGACCCAGGGACTGAAGCTTTCTTT
v_gene: TRBV14; d_gene: -; abundance: few; j_gene: TRBJ2-1; CDR3aa: CASSQVMGGEQFF; CDR3nt: TGTGCCAGCAGCCAAGTGATGGGAGGTGAGCAGTTCTTC
v_gene: TRBV7-9; d_gene: TRBD2; abundance: -; j_gene: TRBJ2-7; CDR3aa: CASSSLAGGTYEQYF; CDR3nt: TGTGCCAGCAGCTCACTAGCGGGAGGCACCTACGAGCAGTACTTC
v_gene: TRBV6-5; d_gene: TRBD1; abundance: -; j_gene: TRBJ1-2; CDR3aa: CASSYSGTGTGEGYTF; CDR3nt: TGTGCCAGCAGTTACTCAGGGACAGGCACCGGTGAGGGCTACACCTTC
v_gene: TRBV9; d_gene: -; abundance: few; j_gene: TRBJ1-6; CDR3aa: CASSVDTGSPLHF; CDR3nt: TGTGCCAGCAGCGTAGATACCGGTTCACCCCTCCACTTT
v_gene: TRBV7-9; d_gene: -; abundance: -; j_gene: TRBJ1-5; CDR3aa: CASSSIDSNQPQHF; CDR3nt: TGTGCCAGCAGCTCAATAGATAGCAATCAGCCCCAGCATTTT
v_gene: TRBV18; d_gene: TRBD2; abundance: few; j_gene: TRBJ2-1; CDR3aa: CASSPTSGGGSEQFF; CDR3nt: TGTGCCAGCTCCCCGACTAGCGGGGGAGGGAGTGAGCAGTTCTTC
v_gene: TRBV29-1; d_gene: -; abundance: few; j_gene: TRBJ2-1; CDR3aa: CSVVPAYNEQFF; CDR3nt: TGCAGCGTTGTTCCAGCCTACAATGAGCAGTTCTTC
v_gene: TRBV18; d_gene: TRBD1; abundance: few; j_gene: TRBJ2-1; CDR3aa: CASSSTSGTGAHEQFF; CDR3nt: TGTGCCAGCTCATCAACCTCCGGGACAGGGGCCCATGAGCAGTTCTTC
v_gene: TRBV28; d_gene: TRBD2; abundance: few; j_gene: TRBJ2-7; CDR3aa: CASNRGLAGAYEQYF; CDR3nt: TGTGCCAGCAATCGAGGACTAGCGGGCGCCTACGAGCAGTACTTC
v_gene: TRBV29-1; d_gene: TRBD1; abundance: few; j_gene: TRBJ1-1; CDR3aa: CSAGTVNTEAFF; CDR3nt: TGCAGCGCCGGGACAGTGAACACTGAAGCTTTCTTT
v_gene: TRBV29-1; d_gene: TRBD1; abundance: few; j_gene: TRBJ2-7; CDR3aa: CSVYTGGGEQYF; CDR3nt: TGCAGCGTTTACACAGGGGGTGGCGAGCAGTACTTC
v_gene: TRBV9; d_gene: -; abundance: few; j_gene: TRBJ1-1; CDR3aa: CASSGTARNTEAFF; CDR3nt: TGTGCCAGCAGCGGGACAGCTAGGAACACTGAAGCTTTCTTT
v_gene: TRBV5-6; d_gene: TRBD1; abundance: -; j_gene: TRBJ1-4; CDR3aa: CASSLRGPTNEKLFF; CDR3nt: TGTGCCAGCAGCTTAAGGGGGCCAACTAATGAAAAACTGTTTTTT